One sample yielded the 25 T cell receptor beta chains listed below, sequenced in a study of Graves' ophthalmopathy and Graves' hyperthyroidism. Transcripts of RNA were the source for amplifying TCR beta CDR3 regions. The authors performed first-round RT-PCR with HTBI primers and then a second-round multiplex PCR. From the multiplex PCR reads, TCRdb called clonotypes with MiXCR, one entry per CDR3 protein. This sample has roughly 1.1 million distinct CDR3 sequences; roughly 35% occur once, and the top ten carry around 10%. Input material: peripheral blood or thyroid tissue (not recorded which). The origin of the receptors is an adult man with Graves' hyperthyroidism.

The chain couples TRBV5-5 to TRBJ2-5; tentatively, D is TRBD1 or TRBD2 (5 bases each). CDR1 and CDR2 (germline): SGHKS, YYEKEE (reference sequence). Trimming removed 3 bases at V and 4 bases at J, with 10 bases between. The CDR3 is 13 residues long. The CDR3 region has the DNA TGTGCCAGCAGCTACTCCGGGACAGAGACCCAGTACTTC. Residues: CASSYSGTETQYF. Variable domain in full (rest from reference TRBV5-5 and TRBJ2-5): DAGVTQSPTHLIKTRGQQVTLRCSPISGHKSVSWYQQVLGQGPQFIFQYYEKEERGRGNFPDRFSARQFPNYSSELNVNALLLGDSALYLCASSYSGTETQYFGPGTRLLVL.

J is TRBJ2-2 and V is TRBV9, with D possibly called TRBD1 or TRBD2 (5 bases each). V lost 4 bases, J lost 7 bases, and 11 bases lay in between. There are 13 residues in the CDR3. Germline CDR1 is SGDLS and CDR2 is YYNGEE. The CDR3 nucleotides are TGTGCCAGCAGCCTTCGGGACGGCGGGGAGCTGTTTTTT. Its protein is CASSLRDGGELFF.

Concerning this clonotype itself: One end of the junction varies from germline; a read error may be responsible. The V and J genes are TRBV9 and TRBJ1-4; perhaps TRBD1 as D (6 bases). This CDR3 has 15 residues. Germline V lookup: CDR1 SGDLS, CDR2 YYNGEE. The CDR3 sequence is CAGSPTGYGNEKLFF. The DNA for the CDR3 is TGTGCCGGCAGCCCTACAGGGTATGGAAATGAAAAACTGTTTTTT.

This clonotype was detected many times. The chain has TRBV5-1 and TRBJ1-1; TRBD1 is a possible D gene (6 bases). The V end lost 0 bases, the J end lost 7 bases, and 16 bases lay between the germline ends. From germline, CDR1 is SGHRS and CDR2 YFSETQ. The CDR3 has 15 residues. CDR3 in DNA: TGCGCCAGCAGCTTGGTGGGGGGCTCGTACGGTGAAGCTTTCTTT. Its translation is CASSLVGGSYGEAFF.

This clonotype was seen repeatedly, ten times or more. The chain joins TRBV29-1 to TRBJ2-7, with 10 bases aligning to TRBD2. With 6 bases clipped from V and 5 bases from J, the junction kept 10 bases outside the gene matches. The CDR3 is made up of 14 amino acids. CDR1 and CDR2 from the germline V gene are SQVTM and ANQGSEA. The CDR3, as DNA: TGCAGCGTCTCCACCGGGACTAGCGCTAACGAGCAGTACTTC. Translated: CSVSTGTSANEQYF.

This clonotype was detected ten times or more. The chain uses TRBV12-3 or TRBV12-4 and TRBJ2-7, with 8 nucleotides matching TRBD2. V lost 6 bases, J lost 12 bases, and 16 bases stayed unmatched. This CDR3 contains 14 residues. CDR3 loop: CASRITGGNSDPYF. Written as DNA, the CDR3 is TGTGCCAGCAGGATAACGGGGGGGAACTCCGATCCGTACTTC.

Of note for this clonotype: The junction and the germline gene differ at one end; a read error may be behind it. The chain uses TRBV29-1 and TRBJ2-7, with TRBD2 matching 13 bases. The CDR3 sequence is 17 residues long. Germline CDR1 SQVTM, CDR2 ANQGSEA. The CDR3 sequence: CASSPGTSGTTGYEQYF. CDR3 sequence (DNA): TGTGCCAGCTCACCCGGGACTAGCGGGACTACCGGCTACGAGCAGTACTTC.

The chain carries TRBV9 and TRBJ2-3; 7 bases fit TRBD1. J gave up 6 bases and V 3 bases, and 4 bases lay outside the gene matches. The V gene's germline CDR1 is SGDLS and CDR2 YYNGEE. The CDR3 runs to 13 residues. The CDR3 nucleotides read TGTGCCAGCAGCGGTGGACAGGTCGATACGCAGTATTTT. It is translated as CASSGGQVDTQYF.

This clonotype has more than one count but fewer than ten. The V gene is TRBV4-2, the J gene TRBJ1-3; the match to TRBD1 covers 8 bases. Germline values: CDR1 LGHNA, CDR2 YNFKEQ. CDR3 size: 16 residues. The J segment lost 2 bases and the V segment lost 2 bases, leaving 5 bases of the junction unmatched. The CDR3 nucleotides are TGTGCCAGCAGCCAACCTTCGACAGGGGCTGGAAACACCATATATTTT. It translates to CASSQPSTGAGNTIYF.

Many counts were recorded for this clonotype. The genes are TRBV20-1 and TRBJ2-7; 11 bases map to TRBD1. This CDR3 comprises 14 residues. V trimming: 5 bases; J trimming: 7 bases; junction bases outside the gene matches: 10. Germline CDR1 reads DFQATT; CDR2 reads SNEGSKA (reference sequence). For the CDR3, the DNA is TGCAGTGCTGGAATAGGACAGGGGGCTCGGGAGCAGTACTTC. Protein sequence: CSAGIGQGAREQYF.

This clonotype was recorded at least ten times. This CDR3 is CASSLEMTGKQYF. The CDR3 nucleotides read TGTGCCAGCAGCTTAGAGATGACAGGGAAGCAGTACTTC. The chain combines TRBV7-9 with TRBJ2-7; the match to TRBD1 covers 7 bases. This CDR3 has 13 amino acids. The J segment lost 8 bases and the V segment lost 1 base, leaving 5 bases of the junction unmatched. Germline CDR1 and CDR2: SEHNR and FQNEAQ (reference sequence).

In its sample, this clonotype was seen many times. This chain joins TRBV29-1 and TRBJ2-5, with D tentatively TRBD2 (6 bases). V lost 8 bases, J lost 4 bases, and 29 bases lay in between. Germline CDR1 SQVTM, CDR2 ANQGSEA. The CDR3 runs 17 residues. Here the CDR3 reads CSINFLGGRPFPETQYF. The CDR3 DNA reads as TGCAGCATTAACTTCCTGGGGGGAAGACCGTTCCCAGAGACCCAGTACTTC.

There are a few counts of this clonotype. CDR3 in DNA: TGCAGCGTTGCGCCACAGGGTGGAAACACCATATATTTT. Protein sequence: CSVAPQGGNTIYF. The rearrangement links TRBV29-1 to TRBJ1-3; possible D gene TRBD1, 6 bases. Germline V gene data show CDR1 as SQVTM and CDR2 as ANQGSEA. V shed 4 bases and J shed 3 bases, with 10 bases lying between them. This CDR3 is 13 amino acids long.

The rearrangement joins TRBV27 to TRBJ2-2; D uncertain. The CDR3 is made up of 16 amino acids. The germline V gene encodes CDR1 MNHEY and CDR2 SMNVEV (reference sequence). V was cut by 4 bases and J by 3 bases, with 15 bases left in between. The CDR3 here is CASSSHGNRDTGELFF. The CDR3 bases are TGTGCCAGCAGTTCCCACGGTAACCGAGACACCGGGGAGCTGTTTTTT.

About this clonotype itself: Just one base apart from a much larger clone, this may be a read error. The CDR3 protein is CARTYALAGLLSGYTF. In DNA form, the CDR3 reads TGTGCCAGAACCTACGCCCTGGCCGGCCTCCTATCTGGCTACACCTTC. The rearrangement links TRBV7-2 to TRBJ1-2; D is unclear. Trimming pared 9 bases from V and 7 bases from J, leaving 27 bases between. Germline V gene sequence: CDR1 SGHTA, CDR2 FQGNSA. The CDR3 is 16 residues long.

In this sample, this clonotype turned up many times. The chain employs TRBV12-3 or TRBV12-4 and TRBJ1-5; D possibly corresponds to TRBD1 (6 bases). CDR3 size: 14 residues. V was shortened by 6 bases and J by 11 bases, with 20 bases between the two germline ends. CDR3 bases: TGTGCCAGCAGCCCGGGGGGGCAGGTCAGAGCCCAGCATTTT. Translated, it gives CASSPGGQVRAQHF.

This clonotype was found a few times. The rearrangement uses TRBV18 and TRBJ2-5; TRBD2 matches at 7 bases. Germline V gene data show CDR1 as KGHSH and CDR2 as LQKENI. The J segment lost 5 bases and the V segment lost 5 bases, leaving 11 bases of the junction unmatched. The CDR3 runs 15 residues. The CDR3 bases are TGTGCCAGCTCATTTACGGGAGGCCCTAAGGAGACCCAGTACTTC. Its protein product is CASSFTGGPKETQYF. Full variable domain (missing parts from reference TRBV18 and TRBJ2-5): NAGVMQNPRHLVRRRGQEARLRCSPMKGHSHVYWYRQLPEEGLKFMVYLQKENIIDESGMPKERFSAEFPKEGPSILRIQQVVRGDSAAYFCASSFTGGPKETQYFGPGTRLLVL.

This clonotype was counted many times. J is TRBJ2-5 and V is TRBV12-3 or TRBV12-4, with D perhaps matching TRBD2 (6 bases). Trimming shortened V by 0 bases and J by 5 bases, and 10 bases separated the two germline ends. This CDR3 has 14 residues. As DNA, the CDR3 is TGTGCCAGCAGTTTAGCGGTTGCGGGGGAGACCCAGTACTTC. Its translation is CASSLAVAGETQYF.

This clonotype was counted at least ten times. The gene calls are TRBV5-1 and TRBJ1-1; no reliable D call. The CDR3 sequence is 12 residues long. The ends were cut back, 5 bases at V and 3 bases at J, with 8 bases in the middle. Germline-derived CDR1 and CDR2 are SGHRS and YFSETQ. The CDR3 region is CASRTGDTEAFF. DNA for the CDR3: TGCGCCAGCAGAACGGGAGACACTGAAGCTTTCTTT.

To note about this clonotype: An end of the junction does not agree with germline; a read error may underlie this. The rearrangement links TRBV25-1 to TRBJ2-7; 10 bases map to TRBD1. CDR1 and CDR2 from the germline V gene are MGHDK and SYGVNS. CDR3 size: 17 residues. The CDR3 spells CACSAKGQGLHYDEQYF. CDR3 nucleotide sequence: TGTGCCTGCAGTGCTAAGGGACAGGGGCTCCACTATGACGAGCAGTACTTC.

The chain is built from TRBV24-1 and TRBJ1-2; 7 nucleotides line up with TRBD1. Losses at the gene ends were 7 bases for V and 0 bases for J; bases not matched to a gene: 7. The CDR3 is 15 amino acids. Germline CDR1 reads KGHDR; CDR2 reads SFDVKD. CDR3 in amino acids: CATSGWDSTNYGYTF. The CDR3 DNA reads TGTGCCACCAGCGGCTGGGACAGTACTAACTATGGCTACACCTTC.

The rearrangement uses TRBV5-1 and TRBJ2-5; unclear D gene. This CDR3 has 13 residues. Germline CDR1 and CDR2: SGHRS and YFSETQ. The V end was cut by 0 bases, the J end by 5 bases, with 8 bases between. Here the CDR3 reads CASSLESVETQYF. CDR3 nucleotide sequence: TGCGCCAGCAGCTTGGAGTCGGTGGAGACCCAGTACTTC.

This clonotype has ten or more counts. This sequence joins TRBV9 and TRBJ2-5; tentative D call: TRBD1 (6 bases). V lost 3 bases, J lost 2 bases, and 11 bases lay in between. CDR3 length: 14 amino acids. Germline V gene data show CDR1 as SGDLS and CDR2 as YYNGEE. CDR3 in DNA: TGTGCCAGCAGCGCGAAAGGGGGACAAGAGACCCAGTACTTC. It codes for CASSAKGGQETQYF.

This clonotype was recorded a few times. The chain couples TRBV11-2 to TRBJ1-3, with unresolved D. Trimming cost V 5 bases and J 7 bases, with 12 bases left between them. CDR1 SGHAT and CDR2 FQNNGV come from the germline V gene. The CDR3 has 13 amino acids. Here the CDR3 DNA reads TGTGCCAGCAGCCTAAACATCGGGAACACCATATATTTT. Its protein is CASSLNIGNTIYF. The entire variable domain, with the rest obtained from reference TRBV11-2 and TRBJ1-3, is as follows: EAGVAQSPRYKIIEKRQSVAFWCNPISGHATLYWYQQILGQGPKLLIQFQNNGVVDDSQLPKDRFSAERLKGVDSTLKIQPAKLEDSAVYLCASSLNIGNTIYFGEGSWLTVV.

This clonotype was seen a handful of times. CDR3 residues: CASTPDSPRGYTF. In DNA, the CDR3 is TGTGCCAGCACCCCGGACAGTCCTAGGGGCTACACCTTC. The rearrangement links TRBV12-3 or TRBV12-4 to TRBJ1-2; tentative D call: TRBD1 (6 bases). This CDR3 comprises 13 residues. The V and J ends lost 7 bases and 8 bases respectively, with 17 bases between them.